A single sample is the source of the 16 T cell receptor beta chains below, sequenced in a study of beta chain features in type 1 diabetes. The investigators reverse transcribed all of the isolated RNA, so they sequenced expressed TCRB transcripts. Profiling relied on immunoSEQ multiplex PCR, and the TCRdb table lists in-frame clones only, not all of them. The sample lists around 430,000 clones; about 32% were seen once. Material: naive CD4+ T cells from blood. The receptors shown here come from a man aged 18 to 29 in good health.

This rearrangement joins TRBV29-1 to TRBJ2-7; TRBD1 is a possible D gene (6 bases). The germline V gene has CDR1 SQVTM and CDR2 ANQGSEA. The V and J ends lost 6 bases and 6 bases respectively, with 12 bases between them. This CDR3 is built from 11 residues. In nucleotides, the CDR3 is TGCAGCGTAGGGGACACCGGCGAGCAGTACTTC. Its translation: CSVGDTGEQYF.

Remarks on this clone: The sample carries other DNA sequences with the same CDR3. The V call is TRBV9, the J call TRBJ2-1; D is perhaps TRBD1 (6 bases). This CDR3 is built from 15 residues. Germline loops: CDR1 SGDLS, CDR2 YYNGEE. Trimming removed 0 bases from V and 0 bases from J, with 7 bases in between. The CDR3 DNA reads TGTGCCAGCAGCGTAGAAGGGGGCTCCTACAATGAGCAGTTCTTC. This codes for CASSVEGGSYNEQFF.

The sample holds a few counts of this clone. This chain joins TRBV7-8 and TRBJ2-7; D assignment may be TRBD1 or TRBD2 (5 bases each). Looked up from germline, CDR1 is SGHVS and CDR2 is FQNEAQ. V shed 1 base and J shed 4 bases, with 11 bases lying between them. The length of the CDR3 is 14 residues. The CDR3 DNA reads TGTGCCAGCAGCTTAGGAGGGGACCTGTACGAGCAGTACTTC. Translation gives CASSLGGDLYEQYF.

The chain carries TRBV15 and TRBJ2-3; 7 bases line up with TRBD2. CDR1 is LNHNV and CDR2 is YYDKDF in the germline V gene (reference sequence). The ends lost 4 bases at V and 4 bases at J; junction bases unmatched: 17. The CDR3 totals 18 residues. The CDR3, as DNA: TGTGCCACCAGCACCCGGGCTAGCGGAGGGCGAAGGGCAGATACGCAGTATTTT. Translated: CATSTRASGGRRADTQYF.

This clone was picked up a small number of times. The rearrangement joins TRBV27 to TRBJ2-7; TRBD1 matches at 7 bases. Per germline, CDR1 MNHEY and CDR2 SMNVEV (reference sequence). V shed 6 bases, J shed 0 bases, and the junction held 8 bases outside the gene matches. The CDR3 consists of 15 residues. CDR3 sequence reads: CASRLRGQFSYEQYF. CDR3 DNA: TGTGCCAGCAGATTAAGGGGACAGTTCTCCTACGAGCAGTACTTC.

This clone was observed a few times. The chain is built from TRBV29-1 and TRBJ2-1, with 7 bases fitting TRBD1. Germline CDR1 is SQVTM and CDR2 is ANQGSEA. This CDR3 has 16 amino acids. Trimming cost V 1 base and J 0 bases; bases outside gene matches: 6. CDR3 coding DNA: TGCAGCGTTGAAGCTTCACCAGGGGGCTCCTACAATGAGCAGTTCTTC. The encoded protein is CSVEASPGGSYNEQFF.

In this sample, this clone turned up a few times. This chain uses TRBV11-2 with TRBJ2-1; no clear D. The CDR3 length is 16 residues. The V end was cut by 1 base, the J end by 0 bases, with 10 bases between. Germline CDR1 and CDR2: SGHAT and FQNNGV. The CDR3: CASSLVRAPSYNEQFF. Written as DNA, the CDR3 is TGTGCCAGCAGCTTAGTTCGAGCGCCCTCCTACAATGAGCAGTTCTTC.

In its sample, this clone was seen a few times. This chain links TRBV4-2 with TRBJ1-1; perhaps TRBD1 as D (5 bases). V was clipped by 4 bases and J by 8 bases, with 14 bases between them. The germline CDR1 and CDR2 sequences are LGHNA and YNFKEQ. The CDR3 covers 13 residues. The DNA for the CDR3 is TGTGCCAGCAGCCCTCGGGGCCGAAGAGAAGCTTTCTTT. Translating gives CASSPRGRREAFF.

V usage is TRBV11-2 and J usage is TRBJ2-3, with 7 bases that match TRBD2. Looked up from germline, CDR1 is SGHAT and CDR2 is FQNNGV. Trimming removed 6 bases from V and 4 bases from J; junction bases left unmatched: 7. The length of the CDR3 is 14 residues. Here the CDR3 DNA reads TGTGCCAGCAGTCATGAGGGAGGGGCAGATACGCAGTATTTT. Translation gives CASSHEGGADTQYF.

The CDR3 here is CAWSLGQANYEQYF. Written as DNA, the CDR3 is TGTGCCTGGAGTTTGGGACAGGCGAACTACGAGCAGTACTTC. The rearrangement joins TRBV30 to TRBJ2-7, with TRBD1 identical over 8 bases. The CDR3 is 14 amino acids. Looked up from germline, CDR1 is GTSNPN and CDR2 is SVGIG (reference sequence). Losses at the gene ends were 2 bases for V and 3 bases for J; bases not matched to a gene: 6.

The chain is built from TRBV4-3 and TRBJ2-7; 8 nucleotides line up with TRBD1. Trimming removed 0 bases from V and 1 base from J; junction bases left unmatched: 5. The CDR3 has 16 amino acids. CDR1 and CDR2 (germline): LGHNA, YSLEER. CDR3 bases: TGCGCCAGCAGCCAAGATTTACAGGGGGGTTCCTACGAGCAGTACTTC. The encoded protein is CASSQDLQGGSYEQYF.

This clone was detected only a few times. This chain joins TRBV7-2 and TRBJ2-7, with 10 bases lining up with TRBD2. Per germline, CDR1 SGHTA and CDR2 FQGNSA. This CDR3 has 15 amino acids. V shed 5 bases, J shed 7 bases, and the junction held 11 bases outside the gene matches. The CDR3 region is CASSLSGRARGEQYF. For the CDR3, the DNA is TGTGCCAGCAGCCTCAGCGGGAGGGCCCGGGGAGAGCAGTACTTC. The variable domain in full, completed from reference TRBV7-2 and TRBJ2-7, reads GAGVSQSPSNKVTEKGKDVELRCDPISGHTALYWYRQSLGQGLEFLIYFQGNSAPDKSGLPSDRFSAERTGGSVSTLTIQRTQQEDSAVYLCASSLSGRARGEQYFGPGTRLTVT.

The chain joins TRBV2 to TRBJ2-5, with 9 bases matching TRBD1. The V gene end was trimmed by 5 bases and the J gene end by 2 bases; junction bases not matched to a gene: 3. Germline CDR1 SNHLY, CDR2 FYNNEI. The CDR3 extends over 14 amino acids. The DNA of the CDR3 is TGTGCCAGCAGTACGGACAGGGGACAAGAGACCCAGTACTTC. Encoded protein: CASSTDRGQETQYF.

This chain links TRBV28 with TRBJ2-7; D is uncertain. Trimming removed 6 bases from V and 6 bases from J, with 18 bases in between. This CDR3 has 14 residues. Per the germline V gene, CDR1 is MDHEN and CDR2 is SYDVKM. CDR3: CASRWADRLGEQYF. CDR3 coding DNA: TGTGCCAGCAGATGGGCAGACCGGCTTGGCGAGCAGTACTTC. Based on the CDR3 plus reference TRBV28 and TRBJ2-7, the full variable domain is DVKVTQSSRYLVKRTGEKVFLECVQDMDHENMFWYRQDPGLGLRLIYFSYDVKMKEKGDIPEGYSVSREKKERFSLILESASTNQTSMYLCASRWADRLGEQYFGPGTRLTVT.

The V and J genes are TRBV25-1 and TRBJ1-2; a possible D gene is TRBD1 (5 bases). The V end was cut by 2 bases, the J end by 4 bases, with 11 bases between. The CDR3 is 14 amino acids. Germline assignment: CDR1 MGHDK and CDR2 SYGVNS. The CDR3 DNA follows: TGTGCCAGCAGTGAACAGGGCGTAGGCTATGGCTACACCTTC. Protein product: CASSEQGVGYGYTF.

The chain carries TRBV7-3 and TRBJ2-3; D not certain. Germline V gene data show CDR1 as SGHTA and CDR2 as FQGTGA. The germline V and J ends were trimmed by 6 bases and 4 bases, with 14 bases remaining between them. The CDR3 extends over 14 amino acids. The DNA for the CDR3 is TGTGCCAGCAGATCGGGCTTCGACGCAGATACGCAGTATTTT. Translation gives CASRSGFDADTQYF.